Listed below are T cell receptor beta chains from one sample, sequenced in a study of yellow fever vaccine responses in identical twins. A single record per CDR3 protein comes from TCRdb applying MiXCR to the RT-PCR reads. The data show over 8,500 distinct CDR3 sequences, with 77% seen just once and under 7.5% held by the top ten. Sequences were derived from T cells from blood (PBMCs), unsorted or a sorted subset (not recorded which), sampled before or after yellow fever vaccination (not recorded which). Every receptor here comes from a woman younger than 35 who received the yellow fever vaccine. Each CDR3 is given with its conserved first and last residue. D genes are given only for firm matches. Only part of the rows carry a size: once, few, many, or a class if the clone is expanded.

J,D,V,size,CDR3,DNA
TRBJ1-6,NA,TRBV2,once,CASSRWNNSPLHF,TGTGCCAGCAGTCGATGGAATAATTCACCCCTCCACTTT
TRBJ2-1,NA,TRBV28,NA,CASSSPNYNEQFF,TGTGCCAGCAGTTCCCCCAATTACAATGAGCAGTTCTTC
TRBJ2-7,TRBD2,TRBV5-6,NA,CASLRREVDYEQYF,TGTGCCAGCCTCCGGCGGGAGGTTGACTACGAGCAGTACTTC
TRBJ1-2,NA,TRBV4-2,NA,CASSLVRRSYGYTF,TGTGCCAGCAGCCTCGTAAGACGTAGCTATGGCTACACCTTC
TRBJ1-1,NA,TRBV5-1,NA,CASSLGAGRNTEAFF,TGCGCCAGCAGCTTGGGTGCTGGCAGAAACACTGAAGCTTTCTTT
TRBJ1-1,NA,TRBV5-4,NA,CASRLTENTEAFF,TGTGCCAGCAGACTGACAGAAAACACTGAAGCTTTCTTT
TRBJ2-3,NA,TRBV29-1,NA,CSVDFPSTDTQYF,TGCAGCGTGGACTTCCCTAGCACAGATACGCAGTATTTT
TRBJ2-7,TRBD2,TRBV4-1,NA,CASSDVLAGSYEQYF,TGCGCCAGCAGCGATGTACTAGCGGGATCCTACGAGCAGTACTTC
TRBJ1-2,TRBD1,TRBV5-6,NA,CASRYRGIYGYTF,TGTGCCAGCAGGTACAGGGGAATCTATGGCTACACCTTC
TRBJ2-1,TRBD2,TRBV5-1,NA,CASSSGLADYNEQFF,TGCGCCAGCAGCTCGGGACTAGCAGACTACAATGAGCAGTTCTTC
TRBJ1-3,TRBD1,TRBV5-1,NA,CASSPWDRVGNTIYF,TGCGCCAGCAGCCCCTGGGACAGGGTCGGAAACACCATATATTTT
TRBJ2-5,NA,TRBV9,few,CASSEGHAQETQYF,TGTGCCAGCAGCGAGGGACATGCCCAAGAGACCCAGTACTTC
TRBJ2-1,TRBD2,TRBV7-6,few,CASSLASGRLDEQFF,TGTGCCAGCAGCTTAGCTAGCGGGAGATTGGATGAGCAGTTCTTC
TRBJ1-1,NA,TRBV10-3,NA,CAISESGGALWFTDAFF,TGTGCCATCAGTGAGTCGGGGGGCGCGCTATGGTTCACTGATGCTTTCTTT
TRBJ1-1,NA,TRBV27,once,CASSFGSGYNTEAFF,TGTGCCAGCAGTTTTGGGTCAGGGTACAACACTGAAGCTTTCTTT
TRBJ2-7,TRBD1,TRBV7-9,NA,CASSSDRGASYEQYF,TGTGCCAGCAGCTCTGACAGGGGGGCCTCCTACGAGCAGTACTTC
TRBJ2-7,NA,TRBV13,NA,CASRVDYEQYF,TGTGCCAGCAGGGTCGACTACGAGCAGTACTTC